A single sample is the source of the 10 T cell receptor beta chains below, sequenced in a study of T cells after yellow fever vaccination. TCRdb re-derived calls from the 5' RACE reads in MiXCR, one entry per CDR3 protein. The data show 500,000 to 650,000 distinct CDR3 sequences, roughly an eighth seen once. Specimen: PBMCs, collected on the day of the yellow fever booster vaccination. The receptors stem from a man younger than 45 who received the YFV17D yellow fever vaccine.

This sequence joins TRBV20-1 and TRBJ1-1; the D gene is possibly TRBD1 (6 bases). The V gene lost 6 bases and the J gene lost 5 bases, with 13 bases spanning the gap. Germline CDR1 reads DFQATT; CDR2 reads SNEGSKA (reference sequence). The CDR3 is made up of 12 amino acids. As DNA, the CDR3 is TGCAGTGCAACGACAGGAGGGACTGAAGCTTTCTTT. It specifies CSATTGGTEAFF.

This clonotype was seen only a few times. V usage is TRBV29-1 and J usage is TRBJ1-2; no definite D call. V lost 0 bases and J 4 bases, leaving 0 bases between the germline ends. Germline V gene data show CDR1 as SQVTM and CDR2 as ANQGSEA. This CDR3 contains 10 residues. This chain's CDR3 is CSVEDYGYTF. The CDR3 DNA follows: TGCAGCGTTGAAGACTATGGCTACACCTTC.

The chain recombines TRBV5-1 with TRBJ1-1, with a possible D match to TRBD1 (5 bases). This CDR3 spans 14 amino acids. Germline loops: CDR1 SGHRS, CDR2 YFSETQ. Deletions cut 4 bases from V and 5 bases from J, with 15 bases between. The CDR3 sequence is CASSRTAGRTEAFF. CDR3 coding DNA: TGCGCCAGCAGCCGAACAGCAGGGCGGACTGAAGCTTTCTTT. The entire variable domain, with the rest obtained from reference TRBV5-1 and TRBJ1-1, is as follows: KAGVTQTPRYLIKTRGQQVTLSCSPISGHRSVSWYQQTPGQGLQFLFEYFSETQRNKGNFPGRFSGRQFSNSRSEMNVSTLELGDSALYLCASSRTAGRTEAFFGQGTRLTVV.

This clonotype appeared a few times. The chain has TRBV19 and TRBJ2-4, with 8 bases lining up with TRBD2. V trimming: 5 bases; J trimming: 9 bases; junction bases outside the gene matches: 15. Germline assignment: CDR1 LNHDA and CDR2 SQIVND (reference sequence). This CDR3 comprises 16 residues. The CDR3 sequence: CASSYGLAGSQSIQYF. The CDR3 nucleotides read TGTGCCAGTAGTTATGGGCTAGCGGGCTCGCAGAGCATTCAGTACTTC.

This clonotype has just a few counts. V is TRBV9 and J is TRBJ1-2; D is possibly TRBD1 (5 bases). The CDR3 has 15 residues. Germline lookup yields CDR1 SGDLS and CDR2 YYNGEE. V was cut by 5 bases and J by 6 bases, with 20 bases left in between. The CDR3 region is CASSLGQAGGDGYTF. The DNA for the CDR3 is TGTGCCAGCAGTCTTGGACAAGCTGGCGGGGATGGCTACACCTTC.

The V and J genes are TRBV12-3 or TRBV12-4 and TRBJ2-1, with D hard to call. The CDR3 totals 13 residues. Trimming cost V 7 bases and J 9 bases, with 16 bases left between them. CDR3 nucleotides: TGTGCCAGCATACTGAACCAGAGGAGTGAGCAGTTCTTC. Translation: CASILNQRSEQFF.

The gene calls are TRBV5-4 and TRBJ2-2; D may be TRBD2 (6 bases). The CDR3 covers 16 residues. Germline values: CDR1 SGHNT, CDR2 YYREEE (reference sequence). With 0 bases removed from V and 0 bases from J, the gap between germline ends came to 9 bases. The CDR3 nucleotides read TGTGCCAGCAGCTTGGACCCGGGGGCGAACACCGGGGAGCTGTTTTTT. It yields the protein CASSLDPGANTGELFF.

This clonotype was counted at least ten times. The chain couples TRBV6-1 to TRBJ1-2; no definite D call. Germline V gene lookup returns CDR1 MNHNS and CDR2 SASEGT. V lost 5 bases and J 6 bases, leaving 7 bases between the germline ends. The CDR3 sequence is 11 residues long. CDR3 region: CASSFGHGYTF. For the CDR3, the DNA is TGTGCCAGCAGTTTTGGTCATGGCTACACCTTC.

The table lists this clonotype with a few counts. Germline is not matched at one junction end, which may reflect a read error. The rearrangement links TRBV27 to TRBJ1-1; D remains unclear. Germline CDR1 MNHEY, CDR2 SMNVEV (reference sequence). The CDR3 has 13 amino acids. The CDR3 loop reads CASRFGQNTEAFF. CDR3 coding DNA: TGTGCCAGCCGTTTTGGTCAGAACACTGAAGCTTTCTTT.

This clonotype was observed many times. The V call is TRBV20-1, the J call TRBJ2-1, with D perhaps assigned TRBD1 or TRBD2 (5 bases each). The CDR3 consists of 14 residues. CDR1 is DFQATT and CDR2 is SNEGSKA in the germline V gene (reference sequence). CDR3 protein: CSTFGAYSYNEQFF. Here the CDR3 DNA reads TGCAGCACCTTCGGGGCTTACTCCTACAATGAGCAGTTCTTC.